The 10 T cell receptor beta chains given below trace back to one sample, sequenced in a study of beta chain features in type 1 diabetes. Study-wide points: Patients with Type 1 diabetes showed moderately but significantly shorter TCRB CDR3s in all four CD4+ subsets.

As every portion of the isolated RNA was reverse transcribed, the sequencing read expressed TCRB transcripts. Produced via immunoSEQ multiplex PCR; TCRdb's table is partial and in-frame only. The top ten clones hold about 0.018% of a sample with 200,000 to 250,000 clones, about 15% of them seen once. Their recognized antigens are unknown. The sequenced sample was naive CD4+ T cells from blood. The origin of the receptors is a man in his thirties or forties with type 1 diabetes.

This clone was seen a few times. The CDR3 spells CASSPTTGMNTEAFF. The CDR3 DNA reads as TGTGCCAGCAGCCCTACGACAGGGATGAACACTGAAGCTTTCTTT. The chain is built from TRBV11-2 and TRBJ1-1, with 7 bases matching TRBD1. V was pared by 5 bases and J by 0 bases, with 6 bases of the junction left unmatched. Germline V gene data show CDR1 as SGHAT and CDR2 as FQNNGV. The CDR3 consists of 15 residues.

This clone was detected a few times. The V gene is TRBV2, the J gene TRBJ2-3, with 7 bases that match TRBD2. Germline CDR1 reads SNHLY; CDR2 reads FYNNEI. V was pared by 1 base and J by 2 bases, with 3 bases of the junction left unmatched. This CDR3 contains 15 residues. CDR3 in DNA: TGTGCCAGCAGTGAAGGTCTAGCGGCCACAGATACGCAGTATTTT. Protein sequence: CASSEGLAATDTQYF.

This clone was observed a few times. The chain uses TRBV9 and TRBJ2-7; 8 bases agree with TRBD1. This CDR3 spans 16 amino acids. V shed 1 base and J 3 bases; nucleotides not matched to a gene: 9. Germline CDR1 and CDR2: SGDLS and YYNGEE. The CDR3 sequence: CASSVSPGGTVYEQYF. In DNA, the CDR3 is TGTGCCAGCAGCGTAAGTCCAGGGGGCACCGTCTACGAGCAGTACTTC.

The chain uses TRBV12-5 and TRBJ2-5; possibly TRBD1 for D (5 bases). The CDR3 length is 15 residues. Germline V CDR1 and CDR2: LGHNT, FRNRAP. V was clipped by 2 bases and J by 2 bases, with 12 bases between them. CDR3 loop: CASGLIRTGQETQYF. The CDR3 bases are TGTGCTAGTGGTTTGATCCGAACAGGACAAGAGACCCAGTACTTC.

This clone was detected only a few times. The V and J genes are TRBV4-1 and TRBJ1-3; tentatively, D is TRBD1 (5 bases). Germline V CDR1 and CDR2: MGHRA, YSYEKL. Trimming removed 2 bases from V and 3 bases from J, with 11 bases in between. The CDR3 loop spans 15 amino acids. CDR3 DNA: TGCGCCAGCAGCCAAACCGGGACTTATGGAAACACCATATATTTT. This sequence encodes CASSQTGTYGNTIYF.

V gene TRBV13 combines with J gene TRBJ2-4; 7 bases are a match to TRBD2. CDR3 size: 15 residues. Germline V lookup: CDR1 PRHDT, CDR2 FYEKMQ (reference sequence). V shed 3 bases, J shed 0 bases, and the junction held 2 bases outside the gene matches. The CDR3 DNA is TGTGCCAGCAGCTTGGGGGGGGGAGCCAAAAACATTCAGTACTTC. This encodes CASSLGGGAKNIQYF.

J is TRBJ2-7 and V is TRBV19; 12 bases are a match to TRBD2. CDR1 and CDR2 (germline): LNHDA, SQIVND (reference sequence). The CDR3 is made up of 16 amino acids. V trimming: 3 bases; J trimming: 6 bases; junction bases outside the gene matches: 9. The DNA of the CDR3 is TGTGCCAGTAGTATGGAGCTAGCGGGAGGGCGCGCCGAGCAGTACTTC. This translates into CASSMELAGGRAEQYF. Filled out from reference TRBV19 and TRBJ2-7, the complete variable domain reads DGGITQSPKYLFRKEGQNVTLSCEQNLNHDAMYWYRQDPGQGLRLIYYSQIVNDFQKGDIAEGYSVSREKKESFPLTVTSAQKNPTAFYLCASSMELAGGRAEQYFGPGTRLTVT.

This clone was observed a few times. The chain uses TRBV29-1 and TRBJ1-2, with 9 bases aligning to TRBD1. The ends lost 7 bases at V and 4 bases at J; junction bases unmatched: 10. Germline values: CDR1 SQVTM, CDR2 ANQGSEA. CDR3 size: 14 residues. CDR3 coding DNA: TGCAGCGCCGGACAGGGGCGAGGGGTCTATGGCTACACCTTC. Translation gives CSAGQGRGVYGYTF.

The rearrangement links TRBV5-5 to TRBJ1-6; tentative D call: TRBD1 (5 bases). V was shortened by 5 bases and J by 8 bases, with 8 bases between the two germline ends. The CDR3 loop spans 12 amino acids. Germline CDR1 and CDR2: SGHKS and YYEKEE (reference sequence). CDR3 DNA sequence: TGTGCCAGCAGTCCCAGGGATTCACCCCTCCACTTT. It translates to CASSPRDSPLHF.

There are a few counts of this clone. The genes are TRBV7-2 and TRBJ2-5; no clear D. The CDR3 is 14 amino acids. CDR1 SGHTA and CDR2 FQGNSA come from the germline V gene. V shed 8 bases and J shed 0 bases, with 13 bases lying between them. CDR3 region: CASSLRVNQETQYF. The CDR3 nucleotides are TGTGCCAGCTCCCTCCGGGTTAACCAAGAGACCCAGTACTTC.